This T cell receptor beta chain was retrieved from a study of blood T cells in healthy people across ages. Comments on this clonotype: Its antigen is unknown.

Study observations and caveats: Roughly linear declines in TCR beta diversity per million T cells occurred with age.

It was with a sample-barcoded 5' primer and a J-beta primer mix that a second PCR of roughly 7 to 12 cycles was run. In TCRdb, the 5' RACE reads were re-called with MiXCR into one record per CDR3 protein. This table has more than 800,000 distinct CDR3 sequences, less than 35% appearing once. Healthy Russian Caucasian donors spanned ages 6 to 90 years. Total RNA was extracted at no less than 6 micrograms per sample. The sample consisted of blood. The sequence was collected from a woman over 75 in good health.

For the CDR3, the DNA is TGTGCCAGTAGTATAGGTATCTCTGGGGCCAACGTCCTGACTTTC. This gives the protein CASSIGISGANVLTF. The chain joins TRBV19 to TRBJ2-6; no firm D call. This CDR3 has 15 amino acids. Trimming removed 1 base from V and 0 bases from J, with 4 bases in between. Per the germline V gene, CDR1 is LNHDA and CDR2 is SQIVND (reference sequence). Combining the CDR3 with reference TRBV19 and TRBJ2-6 gives the whole variable domain DGGITQSPKYLFRKEGQNVTLSCEQNLNHDAMYWYRQDPGQGLRLIYYSQIVNDFQKGDIAEGYSVSREKKESFPLTVTSAQKNPTAFYLCASSIGISGANVLTFGAGSRLTVL.